One sample yielded the 13 T cell receptor beta chains listed below, sequenced in a study of blood T cell repertoires in COVID-19. The assay was immunoSEQ multiplex PCR, and TCRdb's table has in-frame clones only and misses some. In the table there are approximately 350,000 clones, around 87% of which are singletons. Sequenced input: peripheral blood. These receptors came from a woman in her 50s with COVID-19, enrolled during active disease.

This clone appeared once. V and J are TRBV5-1 and TRBJ1-6; D remains ambiguous. The CDR3 has 12 residues. Germline V gene sequence: CDR1 SGHRS, CDR2 YFSETQ. V gave up 0 bases and J gave up 11 bases, with 6 bases separating them. CDR3 protein: CASSLGVPPLHF. The CDR3, as DNA: TGCGCCAGCAGCTTGGGAGTACCACCCCTCCACTTT.

The chain combines TRBV9 with TRBJ2-6; D ambiguous. CDR1 is SGDLS, CDR2 YYNGEE, per germline. The CDR3 totals 18 residues. The V end was cut by 0 bases, the J end by 0 bases, with 13 bases between. CDR3 region: CASSVEPARSSGANVLTF. In DNA form, the CDR3 reads TGTGCCAGCAGCGTAGAGCCAGCGCGGAGCTCTGGGGCCAACGTCCTGACTTTC.

Turning to this clone: Since the CDR3 does not end with the conserved phenylalanine or tryptophan, this likely comes from a read error. It is unclear where the CDR3 begins or ends on the DNA, so no DNA is shown, and the CDR3 is as TCRdb lists it. This chain links TRBV19 with TRBJ1-1; no DNA check was done on the table's D call, TRBD1. CDR1 and CDR2 from the germline V gene are LNHDA and SQIVND (reference sequence). The CDR3 is 15 residues long, ends included. CDR3 loop: CASSTLTGSPKARDL.

The chain links TRBV6-4 to TRBJ2-1; 14 bases agree with TRBD2. The length of the CDR3 is 19 residues. Trimming took 6 bases from V and 3 from J; bases not matched to a gene: 13. CDR1 is MRHNA and CDR2 is SNTAGT in the germline V gene. CDR3 loop: CASRGRPGLAGANYNEQFF. The CDR3 region has the DNA TGTGCCAGCAGAGGGAGACCGGGACTAGCGGGAGCAAACTACAATGAGCAGTTCTTC.

The rearrangement links TRBV10-3 to TRBJ2-5; 10 nucleotides match TRBD1. This CDR3 region has 15 residues. Trimming at V came to 2 bases and at J to 4 bases, leaving 4 bases not matched to a gene. The germline CDR1 and CDR2 sequences are ENHRY and SYGVKD. CDR3 loop: CAISEGQGVGETQYF. The CDR3 coding sequence is TGTGCCATCAGTGAGGGACAGGGGGTTGGAGAGACCCAGTACTTC.

CDR3 residues: CASSLWVGQGRNSPLHF. CDR3 nucleotides: TGTGCCAGCAGCTTATGGGTCGGACAGGGAAGGAATTCACCCCTCCACTTT. The chain combines TRBV7-8 with TRBJ1-6; TRBD1 matches at 8 bases. This CDR3 is built from 17 residues. Per the germline V gene, CDR1 is SGHVS and CDR2 is FQNEAQ. V lost 2 bases and J lost 7; bases outside the gene matches: 10.

The chain couples TRBV6-2 or TRBV6-3 to TRBJ1-5; a weak D match, TRBD1 (6 bases). Germline CDR1 reads MNHEY; CDR2 reads SVGEGT. CDR3 length equals 14 residues. Trimming removed 2 bases at V and 5 bases at J, with 10 bases between. The CDR3 DNA reads TGTGCCAGCAGTTACAGGGGGTTATATCAGCCCCAGCATTTT. It encodes CASSYRGLYQPQHF.

In DNA form, the CDR3 reads TGCGCCAGCAGTGGGGACACATACAATGAGCAGTTCTTC. This codes for CASSGDTYNEQFF. The genes are TRBV10-1 and TRBJ2-1; weak D call: TRBD1 (6 bases). The germline CDR1 and CDR2 sequences are WNHNN and SYGVQD (reference sequence). Trimming removed 4 bases from V and 4 bases from J, with 8 bases in between. The CDR3 has 13 amino acids.

The V gene is TRBV15, the J gene TRBJ2-7, with D tentatively TRBD1 (5 bases). The CDR3 is 18 amino acids. V was cut by 0 bases and J by 0 bases, with 18 bases left in between. Germline V gene sequence: CDR1 LNHNV, CDR2 YYDKDF (reference sequence). For the CDR3, the DNA is TGTGCCACCAGCAGAGACCTACCGCGACAGACATACTCCTACGAGCAGTACTTC. Protein sequence: CATSRDLPRQTYSYEQYF. Supplemented by reference TRBV15 and TRBJ2-7, the full variable domain reads DAMVIQNPRYQVTQFGKPVTLSCSQTLNHNVMYWYQQKSSQAPKLLFHYYDKDFNNEADTPDNFQSRRPNTSFCFLDIRSPGLGDTAMYLCATSRDLPRQTYSYEQYFGPGTRLTVT.

CDR3 residues: CAWSVRGLSGNQPQHF. CDR3 bases: TGTGCCTGGAGTGTAAGGGGGCTGAGTGGCAATCAGCCCCAGCATTTT. The chain has TRBV30 and TRBJ1-5, with 7 bases that match TRBD1. This CDR3 region has 16 residues. With V trimmed by 0 bases and J by 2 bases, 7 bases remained unmatched. CDR1 GTSNPN and CDR2 SVGIG come from the germline V gene (reference sequence). Using reference TRBV30 and TRBJ1-5 for the parts outside the CDR3, the full variable domain is SQTIHQWPATLVQPVGSPLSLECTVEGTSNPNLYWYRQAAGRGLQLLFYSVGIGQISSEVPQNLSASRPQDRQFILSSKKLLLSDSGFYLCAWSVRGLSGNQPQHFGDGTRLSIL.

V gene TRBV10-3 combines with J gene TRBJ2-2, with TRBD2 identical over 9 bases. After removal of 6 bases from V and 8 bases from J, the junction contained 10 bases not matched to a gene. CDR1 and CDR2 from the germline V gene are ENHRY and SYGVKD. This CDR3 is 15 amino acids long. CDR3 sequence: CAIRGAGGPDGELFF. The CDR3 DNA reads as TGTGCCATCAGAGGGGCGGGAGGGCCCGATGGGGAGCTGTTTTTT.

CDR3: CASSASRVGLDTQYF. In nucleotides, the CDR3 is TGTGCCAGCAGCGCTTCCAGGGTCGGGTTAGATACGCAGTATTTT. V and J are TRBV7-2 and TRBJ2-3, with D possibly being TRBD1 (5 bases). CDR3 size: 15 residues. Germline CDR1 reads SGHTA; CDR2 reads FQGNSA. The ends were cut back, 5 bases at V and 5 bases at J, with 17 bases in the middle.

CDR3 nucleotides: TGTGCCAGCTCACCAGGTAGGAGAACCTACGAGCAGTACTTC. Residues: CASSPGRRTYEQYF. The chain recombines TRBV18 with TRBJ2-7; D remains unclear. The V and J ends lost 2 bases and 2 bases respectively, with 10 bases between them. CDR3 length: 14 amino acids. CDR1 and CDR2 (germline): KGHSH, LQKENI.